This TCR beta chain was identified during a study of shared clonotypes between healthy human individuals. The naive CD8 fraction comprised CD45RO-negative cells positively selected for CCR7 and excluded terminally differentiated effector memory CD45RA+ cells. Study outcomes and limitations: Researchers sampled blood only, noting tissue repertoires likely differ.

Germline CDR1 PRHDT, CDR2 FYEKMQ (reference sequence). V gave up 5 bases and J gave up 6 bases, with 14 bases separating them. The CDR3 extends over 13 amino acids. TCRdb's table, derived via immunoSEQ multiplex PCR, lists solely in-frame clones and lacks some. The table shows about 2,200,000 clones, with more than 85% occurring only once. Details on this clone: Its antigen remains unidentified.

The chain combines TRBV13 with TRBJ2-7; D assignment may be TRBD1 or TRBD2 (5 bases each). Input material: naive CD8+ T cells from PBMCs. This sequence originates from a man aged 18 to 29 in good health. Some clones in this sample may be carry-over from other donors' samples. Here the CDR3 DNA reads TGTGCCAGCAGCCCCAGGGCCCGGGGCGAGCAGTACTTC. Translation gives CASSPRARGEQYF.